This T cell receptor beta chain was identified during a study of post-analysis software for immune sequencing data. On the study more broadly: Recorded subtypes: relapsing-remitting, secondary progressive, progressive-relapsing; some patients unannotated. Study results and caveats: Relative to controls, patients had about five TRBV segments at higher frequency, with TRBV5-6, TRBV5-1 and TRBV20-1 among these.

Unique molecular identifiers featured in each of the TCR beta cDNA libraries. The T cell input of about 1 to 10 million gave a few hundred thousand cDNA molecules. Each CDR3 protein is one row after TCRdb ran MiXCR on the PCR reads. The sample has roughly 170,000 distinct CDR3 sequences, approximately 30% seen once. This clonotype was counted a few times. What it binds is unknown. The CDR3 is 16 residues long. V trimming: 0 bases; J trimming: 1 base; junction bases outside the gene matches: 5. Germline lookup yields CDR1 LGHDT and CDR2 YNNKEL (reference sequence). The V gene is TRBV3-1, the J gene TRBJ2-7, with 8 bases lining up with TRBD1. The receptor comes from a girl aged 5 to 17 with multiple sclerosis. The sequenced sample consisted of blood. Here the CDR3 DNA reads TGTGCCAGCAGCCAAGATTCAGGGGGCGGTTCCTACGAGCAGTACTTC. It specifies CASSQDSGGGSYEQYF.